This T cell receptor (beta chain) is drawn from a study of a mutant IDH1 vaccine in newly diagnosed glioma. The wider study: The first vaccination came 4-6 weeks after radiotherapy alone, or with temozolomide cycles. The treated group averaged approximately 38 years old and was about 62% male, around 38% female.

About this clone itself: What it binds is unknown.

CDR3 length: 16 residues. With 3 bases clipped from V and 2 bases from J, the junction kept 9 bases outside the gene matches. Germline V gives CDR1 MNHEY, CDR2 SVGAGI. Clones were sequenced by immunoSEQ multiplex PCR, and TCRdb holds only the in-frame ones, with some missing. The profile shows around 40,000 clones, over 70% of them singletons. The time point was: week 23, last vaccination. Every vaccination contained 300 ug of the mutant IDH1 20-mer peptide and was paired with topical imiquimod. This sample comprised PBMCs, obtained from a glioma patient whose treatment included an IDH1 peptide vaccine. The chain has TRBV6-5 and TRBJ1-2, with 7 positions matching TRBD1. The TCR was taken from a middle-aged woman with glioma. Some clones in this sample may be carry-over from other donors' samples. The CDR3 is CASSYWGTDLNYGYTF. In DNA, the CDR3 is TGTGCCAGCAGTTATTGGGGGACAGACCTAAACTATGGCTACACCTTC.